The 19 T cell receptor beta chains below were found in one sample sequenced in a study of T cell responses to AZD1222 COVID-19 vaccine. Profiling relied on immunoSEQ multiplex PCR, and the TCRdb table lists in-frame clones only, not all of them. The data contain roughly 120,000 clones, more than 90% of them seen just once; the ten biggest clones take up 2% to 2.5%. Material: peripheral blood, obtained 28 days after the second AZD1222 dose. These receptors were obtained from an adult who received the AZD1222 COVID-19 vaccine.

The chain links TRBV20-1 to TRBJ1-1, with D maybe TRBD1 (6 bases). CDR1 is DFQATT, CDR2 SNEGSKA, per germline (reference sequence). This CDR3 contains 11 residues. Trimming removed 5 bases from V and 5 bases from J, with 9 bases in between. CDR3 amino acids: CSARGGTEAFF. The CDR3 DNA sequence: TGCAGTGCTCGAGGGGGAACTGAAGCTTTCTTT.

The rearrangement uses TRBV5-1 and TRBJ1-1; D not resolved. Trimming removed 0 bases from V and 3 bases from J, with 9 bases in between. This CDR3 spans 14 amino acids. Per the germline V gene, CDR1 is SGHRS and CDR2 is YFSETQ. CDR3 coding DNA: TGCGCCAGCAGCTTGGGCCGTGCGGACACTGAAGCTTTCTTT. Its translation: CASSLGRADTEAFF.

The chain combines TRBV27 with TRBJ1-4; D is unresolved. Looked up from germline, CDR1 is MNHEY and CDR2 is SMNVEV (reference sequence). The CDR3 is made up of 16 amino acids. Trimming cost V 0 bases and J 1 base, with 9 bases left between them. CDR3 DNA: TGTGCCAGCAGTTTATCCCCCAGCTTAACTAATGAAAAACTGTTTTTT. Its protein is CASSLSPSLTNEKLFF. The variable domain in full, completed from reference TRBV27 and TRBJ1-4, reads EAQVTQNPRYLITVTGKKLTVTCSQNMNHEYMSWYRQDPGLGLRQIYYSMNVEVTDKGDVPEGYKVSRKEKRNFPLILESPSPNQTSLYFCASSLSPSLTNEKLFFGSGTQLSVL.

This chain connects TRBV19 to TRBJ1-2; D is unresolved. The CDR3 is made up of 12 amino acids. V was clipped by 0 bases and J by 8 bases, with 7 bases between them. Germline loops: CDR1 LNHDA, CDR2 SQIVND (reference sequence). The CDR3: CASSIDLGGYTF. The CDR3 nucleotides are TGTGCCAGTAGTATAGATCTCGGCGGCTACACCTTC.

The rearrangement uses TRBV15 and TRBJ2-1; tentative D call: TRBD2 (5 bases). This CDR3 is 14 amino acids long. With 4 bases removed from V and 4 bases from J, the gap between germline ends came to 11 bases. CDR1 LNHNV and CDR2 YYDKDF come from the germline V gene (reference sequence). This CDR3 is CATSNPPGYNEQFF. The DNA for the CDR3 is TGTGCCACCAGCAACCCACCGGGGTACAATGAGCAGTTCTTC.

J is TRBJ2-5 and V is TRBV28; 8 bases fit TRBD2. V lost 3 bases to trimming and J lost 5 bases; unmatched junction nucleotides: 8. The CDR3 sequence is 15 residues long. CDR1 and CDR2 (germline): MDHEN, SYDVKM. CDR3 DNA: TGTGCCAGCAGTTTCCCAAGCGGGGGAGGGGAGACCCAGTACTTC. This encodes CASSFPSGGGETQYF.

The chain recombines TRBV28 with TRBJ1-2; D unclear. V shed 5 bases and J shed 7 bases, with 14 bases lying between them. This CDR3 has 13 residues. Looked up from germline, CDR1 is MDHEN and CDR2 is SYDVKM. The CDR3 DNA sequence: TGTGCCAGCAGTCTCTGGCAGGTGGCTGGCTACACCTTC. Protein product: CASSLWQVAGYTF.

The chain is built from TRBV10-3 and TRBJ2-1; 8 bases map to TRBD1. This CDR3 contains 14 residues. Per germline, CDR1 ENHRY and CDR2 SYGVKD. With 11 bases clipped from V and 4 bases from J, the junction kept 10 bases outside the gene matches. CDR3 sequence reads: CAAKGQGQYNEQFF. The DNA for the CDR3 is TGTGCCGCAAAAGGACAGGGCCAATACAATGAGCAGTTCTTC.

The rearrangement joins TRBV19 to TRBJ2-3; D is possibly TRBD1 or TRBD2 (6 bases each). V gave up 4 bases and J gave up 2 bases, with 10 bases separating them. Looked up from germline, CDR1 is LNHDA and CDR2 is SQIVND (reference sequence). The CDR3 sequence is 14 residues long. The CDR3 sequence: CASSRRGVTDTQYF. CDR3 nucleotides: TGTGCCAGTAGTAGGAGGGGGGTCACAGATACGCAGTATTTT. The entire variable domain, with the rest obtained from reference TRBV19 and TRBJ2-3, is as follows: DGGITQSPKYLFRKEGQNVTLSCEQNLNHDAMYWYRQDPGQGLRLIYYSQIVNDFQKGDIAEGYSVSREKKESFPLTVTSAQKNPTAFYLCASSRRGVTDTQYFGPGTRLTVL.

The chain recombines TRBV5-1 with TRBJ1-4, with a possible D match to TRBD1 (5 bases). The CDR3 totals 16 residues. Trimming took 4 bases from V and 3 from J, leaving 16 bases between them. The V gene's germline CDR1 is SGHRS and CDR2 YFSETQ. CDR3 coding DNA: TGCGCCAGCAGCCAAGACGCGGGGCACGCTAATGAAAAACTGTTTTTT. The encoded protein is CASSQDAGHANEKLFF.

CDR3 sequence reads: CASSELAGELFF. Here the CDR3 DNA reads TGTGCCAGCAGTGAATTGGCCGGGGAGCTGTTTTTT. The chain couples TRBV25-1 to TRBJ2-2; D is ambiguous. V was trimmed by 1 base and J by 6 bases, leaving 3 bases between them. The CDR3 covers 12 residues. Germline assignment: CDR1 MGHDK and CDR2 SYGVNS.

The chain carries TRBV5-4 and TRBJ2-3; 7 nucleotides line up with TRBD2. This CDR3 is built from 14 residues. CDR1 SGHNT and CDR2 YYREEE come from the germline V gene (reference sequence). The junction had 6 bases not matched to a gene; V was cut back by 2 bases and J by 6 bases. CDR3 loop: CASSFEAGSDTQYF. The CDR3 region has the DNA TGTGCCAGCAGCTTCGAAGCGGGGTCCGATACGCAGTATTTT. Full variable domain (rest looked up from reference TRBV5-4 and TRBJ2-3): ETGVTQSPTHLIKTRGQQVTLRCSSQSGHNTVSWYQQALGQGPQFIFQYYREEENGRGNFPPRFSGLQFPNYSSELNVNALELDDSALYLCASSFEAGSDTQYFGPGTRLTVL.

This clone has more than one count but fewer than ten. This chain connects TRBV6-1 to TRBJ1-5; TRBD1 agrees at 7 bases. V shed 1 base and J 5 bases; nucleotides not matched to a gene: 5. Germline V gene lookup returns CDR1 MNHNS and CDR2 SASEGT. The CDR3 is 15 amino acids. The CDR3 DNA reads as TGTGCCAGCAGTGAAGTGGCAGGGGGGCATCAGCCCCAGCATTTT. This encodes CASSEVAGGHQPQHF.

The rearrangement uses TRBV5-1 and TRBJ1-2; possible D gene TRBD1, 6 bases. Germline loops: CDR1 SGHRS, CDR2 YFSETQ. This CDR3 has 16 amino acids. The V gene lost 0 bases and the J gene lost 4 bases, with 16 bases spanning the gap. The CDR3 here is CASSLGGPGASYGYTF. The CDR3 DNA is TGCGCCAGCAGCTTGGGTGGGCCGGGGGCCTCCTATGGCTACACCTTC.

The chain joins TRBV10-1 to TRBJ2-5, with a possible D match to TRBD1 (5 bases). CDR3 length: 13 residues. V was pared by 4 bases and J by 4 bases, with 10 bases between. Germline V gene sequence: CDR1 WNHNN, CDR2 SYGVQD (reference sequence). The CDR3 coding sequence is TGCGCCAGCAGTGCGAATCAGGGAGAGACCCAGTACTTC. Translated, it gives CASSANQGETQYF.

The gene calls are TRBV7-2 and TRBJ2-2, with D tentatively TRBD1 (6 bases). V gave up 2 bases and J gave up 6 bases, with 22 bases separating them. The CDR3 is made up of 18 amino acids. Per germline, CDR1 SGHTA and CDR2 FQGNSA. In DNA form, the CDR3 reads TGTGCCAGCAGCTTACCTCCCCCAGACAGGTCCGCGGCCGGGGAGCTGTTTTTT. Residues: CASSLPPPDRSAAGELFF.

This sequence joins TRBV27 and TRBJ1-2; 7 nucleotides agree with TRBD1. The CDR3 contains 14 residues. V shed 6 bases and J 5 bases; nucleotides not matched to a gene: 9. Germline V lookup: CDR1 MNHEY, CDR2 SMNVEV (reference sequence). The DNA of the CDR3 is TGTGCCAGCAGATCTCGACAGGGAGAGTATGGCTACACCTTC. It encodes CASRSRQGEYGYTF.

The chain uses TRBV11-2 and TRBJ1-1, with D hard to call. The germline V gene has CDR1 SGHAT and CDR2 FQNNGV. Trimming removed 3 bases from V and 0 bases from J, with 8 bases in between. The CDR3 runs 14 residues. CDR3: CASSFGRLNTEAFF. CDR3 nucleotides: TGTGCCAGCAGCTTTGGACGACTGAACACTGAAGCTTTCTTT. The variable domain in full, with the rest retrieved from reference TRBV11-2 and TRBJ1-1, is EAGVAQSPRYKIIEKRQSVAFWCNPISGHATLYWYQQILGQGPKLLIQFQNNGVVDDSQLPKDRFSAERLKGVDSTLKIQPAKLEDSAVYLCASSFGRLNTEAFFGQGTRLTVV.

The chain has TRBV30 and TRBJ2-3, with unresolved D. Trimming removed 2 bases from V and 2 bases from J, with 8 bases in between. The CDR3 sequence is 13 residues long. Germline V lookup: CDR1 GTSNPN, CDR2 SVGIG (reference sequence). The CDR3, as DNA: TGTGCCTGGAGTATAGGGATCACAGATACGCAGTATTTT. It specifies CAWSIGITDTQYF.